The source of this T cell receptor (beta chain) is a study of CD8 T cells in Susac syndrome. The CDR3 spans 14 residues. Per the germline V gene, CDR1 is SEHNR and CDR2 is FQNEAQ (reference sequence). Trimming took 0 bases from V and 5 from J, leaving 8 bases between them. Reverse transcription of roughly 0.5 to 1 ug RNA was carried out with random hexamers. Amplification of TCR beta CDR3 across 54 Vbeta and 13 Jbeta was performed with immunoSEQ multiplex PCR. TCRdb reanalysed the immunoSEQ multiplex PCR reads using MiXCR and keeps one entry per CDR3 protein. The sample lists 69,000 or so distinct CDR3 sequences, 85% to 95% occurring once. CD8+ and CD4+ blood T cells underwent TCR beta sequencing. Those who served as multiple sclerosis controls were treatment-naive patients with stable or active relapsing-remitting disease.

The V and J genes are TRBV7-9 and TRBJ1-5; D possibly corresponds to TRBD1 (6 bases). The source is a human donor with multiple sclerosis. Sequenced: CD8+ T cells from PBMCs. The CDR3 DNA is TGTGCCAGCAGCTTAGCGGAGGGGGATCAGCCCCAGCATTTT. This sequence encodes CASSLAEGDQPQHF.